The 27 T cell receptor beta chains listed next were all sequenced from one sample in a study of T cells after yellow fever vaccination. TCRdb used MiXCR to reprocess the 5' RACE reads, holding one entry per CDR3 protein. The sample consists of 120,000 or so distinct CDR3 sequences, approximately 8.4% of them appearing once. The sample was CD8+ T cells sorted from PBMCs, taken on the day of the yellow fever booster vaccination. These receptors originate from a man between 18 and 35 years old who received the YFV17D yellow fever vaccine.

The chain uses TRBV7-8 and TRBJ1-1; 8 bases agree with TRBD1. In germline, CDR1 is SGHVS, CDR2 FQNEAQ. The J segment lost 1 base and the V segment lost 3 bases, leaving 4 bases of the junction unmatched. The CDR3 spans 15 residues. CDR3 coding DNA: TGTGCCAGCAGCTTGTGGGGACAGGAGAACACTGAAGCTTTCTTT. It is translated as CASSLWGQENTEAFF.

This clonotype was picked up a small number of times. The genes are TRBV4-1 and TRBJ1-2; 8 nucleotides agree with TRBD1. V lost 0 bases, J lost 4 bases, and 10 bases stayed unmatched. The CDR3 loop spans 17 amino acids. Germline CDR1 reads MGHRA; CDR2 reads YSYEKL. This CDR3 is CASSQEKQGDRGYGYTF. CDR3 nucleotides: TGCGCCAGCAGCCAAGAAAAACAGGGGGATCGGGGCTATGGCTACACCTTC.

This rearrangement joins TRBV15 to TRBJ2-1; D not resolved. V lost 1 base and J lost 10, with 14 bases in between. Per germline, CDR1 LNHNV and CDR2 YYDKDF (reference sequence). This CDR3 has 14 amino acids. The CDR3 region has the DNA TGTGCCACCAGCAGAGTGGGCGGCCCTGACGAGCAGTTCTTC. This encodes CATSRVGGPDEQFF.

On this clonotype itself: Without the conserved terminal phenylalanine or tryptophan, this CDR3 likely stems from a read error. V gene TRBV15 combines with J gene TRBJ2-5; D is ambiguous. Per germline, CDR1 LNHNV and CDR2 YYDKDF (reference sequence). Trimming removed 2 bases from V and 4 bases from J, with 2 bases in between. This CDR3 comprises 11 residues. The CDR3 is CATSRRETQYS. CDR3 DNA: TGTGCCACCAGCAGACGAGAGACCCAGTACTCC.

The V and J genes are TRBV13 and TRBJ1-1, with a possible D match to TRBD1 (6 bases). In germline, CDR1 is PRHDT, CDR2 FYEKMQ (reference sequence). This CDR3 spans 14 amino acids. The V and J ends lost 5 bases and 6 bases respectively, with 16 bases between them. This CDR3 is CASSPRRGAAEAFF. CDR3 nucleotide sequence: TGTGCCAGCAGCCCTCGACGGGGGGCGGCTGAAGCTTTCTTT.

V is TRBV4-1 and J is TRBJ2-7; 7 nucleotides line up with TRBD1. The ends lost 1 base at V and 4 bases at J; junction bases unmatched: 7. The CDR3 totals 15 residues. The V gene's germline CDR1 is MGHRA and CDR2 YSYEKL. The CDR3 DNA sequence: TGCGCCAGCAGCCAAGTCCGGGACAGTCTGTACGAGCAGTACTTC. Translating gives CASSQVRDSLYEQYF.

This sequence joins TRBV6-1 and TRBJ2-5, with a tentative D call TRBD1 (5 bases). The CDR3 runs to 16 residues. Deletions cut 2 bases from V and 5 bases from J, with 18 bases between. Per the germline V gene, CDR1 is MNHNS and CDR2 is SASEGT. The DNA for the CDR3 is TGTGCCAGCAGTGAATACAGGACCCCGCCCGGGGAGACCCAGTACTTC. This translates into CASSEYRTPPGETQYF.

Many counts were recorded for this clonotype. CDR3: CASSKGPTNEKLFF. The CDR3 coding sequence is TGTGCCAGCTCGAAGGGCCCAACTAATGAAAAACTGTTTTTT. This chain connects TRBV18 to TRBJ1-4; D gene unclear. V gave up 6 bases and J gave up 0 bases, with 8 bases separating them. The CDR3 loop spans 14 amino acids. Germline-derived CDR1 and CDR2 are KGHSH and LQKENI.

The genes are TRBV14 and TRBJ2-1; possible D gene TRBD2, 7 bases. CDR3 length: 13 amino acids. Trimming shortened V by 4 bases and J by 7 bases, and 11 bases separated the two germline ends. Germline CDR1 reads SGHDN; CDR2 reads FVKESK. This CDR3 is CASSRGGVNEQFF. In DNA form, the CDR3 reads TGTGCCAGCAGCCGGGGGGGCGTGAATGAGCAGTTCTTC.

This clonotype has more than one count but fewer than ten. The V call is TRBV6-1, the J call TRBJ2-5, with 8 bases identical to TRBD1. V trimming: 4 bases; J trimming: 1 base; junction bases outside the gene matches: 5. The CDR3 has 15 residues. Germline V gene lookup returns CDR1 MNHNS and CDR2 SASEGT. DNA for the CDR3: TGTGCCAGCAGTGCTTACACAGGGGGCCAAGAGACCCAGTACTTC. The encoded protein is CASSAYTGGQETQYF.

This clonotype was counted a few times. The V and J genes are TRBV4-3 and TRBJ1-1; a weak D match, TRBD1 (6 bases). V shed 0 bases and J shed 5 bases, with 25 bases lying between them. Germline lookup yields CDR1 LGHNA and CDR2 YSLEER. This CDR3 region has 19 residues. This CDR3 is CASSQDSVRGGTFKTEAFF. CDR3 DNA sequence: TGCGCCAGCAGCCAAGATAGTGTTAGGGGGGGTACCTTCAAAACTGAAGCTTTCTTT.

The chain has TRBV7-2 and TRBJ1-4; 8 bases fit TRBD1. The CDR3 extends over 16 amino acids. The V segment lost 0 bases and the J segment 5 bases; nucleotides outside the gene matches: 5. From germline, CDR1 is SGHTA and CDR2 FQGNSA. CDR3 DNA: TGTGCCAGCAGCTTAGCCCGCGGACAGGGAAATGAAAAACTGTTTTTT. It is translated as CASSLARGQGNEKLFF.

This clonotype came up a few times. V gene TRBV6-6 combines with J gene TRBJ1-1; D is perhaps TRBD1 (5 bases). Germline-derived CDR1 and CDR2 are MNHNY and SVGAGI (reference sequence). Trimming took 5 bases from V and 4 from J, leaving 26 bases between them. The CDR3 has 18 residues. The CDR3 region is CASSSRDPFTRGSTEAFF. The CDR3 DNA is TGTGCCAGCAGTAGCCGGGACCCTTTTACTCGCGGGAGCACTGAAGCTTTCTTT.

V gene TRBV6-2 or TRBV6-3 combines with J gene TRBJ2-3; TRBD2 matches at 14 bases. The CDR3 runs to 14 residues. The V gene's germline CDR1 is MNHEY and CDR2 SVGEGT. J was trimmed by 7 bases and V by 10 bases; bases with no gene match: 7. Written as DNA, the CDR3 is TGTGCCACCCGACTAGCGGGGGGGAGAAATACGCAGTATTTT. It specifies CATRLAGGRNTQYF.

This clonotype was seen repeatedly, ten times or more. The chain uses TRBV7-9 and TRBJ1-4; a weak D match, TRBD1 (6 bases). Trimming removed 5 bases from V and 3 bases from J, with 16 bases in between. Germline V gives CDR1 SEHNR, CDR2 FQNEAQ (reference sequence). The CDR3 loop spans 16 amino acids. CDR3 amino acids: CASSPGHLSANEKLFF. CDR3 coding DNA: TGTGCCAGCAGCCCGGGACACCTCTCGGCTAATGAAAAACTGTTTTTT.

This clonotype has a count of ten or more. The rearrangement joins TRBV7-8 to TRBJ1-2; no firm D call. Germline V CDR1 and CDR2: SGHVS, FQNEAQ. There are 14 residues in the CDR3. With 5 bases removed from V and 6 bases from J, the gap between germline ends came to 16 bases. The CDR3 region is CASSPWALGDGYTF. In nucleotides, the CDR3 is TGTGCCAGCAGCCCCTGGGCGTTGGGTGATGGCTACACCTTC.

The chain uses TRBV4-1 and TRBJ2-1; 9 bases are shared with TRBD2. Germline-derived CDR1 and CDR2 are MGHRA and YSYEKL. The CDR3 length is 18 residues. With V trimmed by 5 bases and J by 0 bases, 11 bases remained unmatched. The DNA of the CDR3 is TGCGCCAGCAGCAACGGTAGTAGCGGGGGCGCCTCCTACAATGAGCAGTTCTTC. It encodes CASSNGSSGGASYNEQFF.

This clonotype was seen only a few times. V is TRBV19 and J is TRBJ2-1; D gene uncertain. Trimming removed 3 bases at V and 8 bases at J, with 8 bases between. The CDR3 contains 12 residues. Germline V CDR1 and CDR2: LNHDA, SQIVND (reference sequence). The CDR3 coding sequence is TGTGCCAGTAGTATTGGCCGGGATGAGCAGTTCTTC. Its translation: CASSIGRDEQFF.

This clonotype occurred a few times. The chain carries TRBV9 and TRBJ1-3; D is unclear. The V end lost 2 bases, the J end lost 4 bases, and 7 bases lay between the germline ends. The CDR3 has 13 residues. Per germline, CDR1 SGDLS and CDR2 YYNGEE. Written as DNA, the CDR3 is TGTGCCAGCAGCGTGGGTGTGGGAAACACCATATATTTT. Translated: CASSVGVGNTIYF.

This clonotype has at least ten counts. The chain is built from TRBV20-1 and TRBJ2-2; D is unresolved. Trimming cost V 0 bases and J 7 bases, with 3 bases left between them. Germline-derived CDR1 and CDR2 are DFQATT and SNEGSKA (reference sequence). This CDR3 has 11 residues. CDR3 amino acids: CSAREGGELFF. CDR3 DNA: TGCAGTGCTAGAGAAGGCGGGGAGCTGTTTTTT.

Only a few counts were recorded for this clonotype. The J gene is TRBJ2-3, the V gene TRBV25-1; 7 nucleotides match TRBD2. Trimming removed 3 bases from V and 10 bases from J; junction bases left unmatched: 10. CDR1 is MGHDK and CDR2 is SYGVNS in the germline V gene. CDR3 length: 14 amino acids. DNA of the CDR3: TGTGCCAGCAGTGAGGCCCTTTCAGGGAGGGCGCAGTATTTT. The encoded protein is CASSEALSGRAQYF.

The rearrangement joins TRBV4-1 to TRBJ1-5, with 9 bases lining up with TRBD1. The CDR3 loop spans 16 amino acids. The junction had 5 bases not matched to a gene; V was cut back by 1 base and J by 4 bases. Germline assignment: CDR1 MGHRA and CDR2 YSYEKL. CDR3 amino acids: CASSQVQGTGNQPQHF. The CDR3 nucleotides read TGCGCCAGCAGCCAAGTACAGGGGACAGGGAATCAGCCCCAGCATTTT.

The rearrangement joins TRBV7-9 to TRBJ2-7; D might be TRBD2 (5 bases). This CDR3 has 15 residues. V was shortened by 5 bases and J by 5 bases, with 19 bases between the two germline ends. CDR1 SEHNR and CDR2 FQNEAQ come from the germline V gene (reference sequence). The CDR3 nucleotides are TGTGCCAGCAGCGGGGAGTCCCGAAACGGGGACGAGCAGTACGTC. Protein: CASSGESRNGDEQYV.

The chain recombines TRBV12-3 or TRBV12-4 with TRBJ1-2; the D gene is possibly TRBD1 (5 bases). V dropped 6 bases and J dropped 4 bases, with 15 bases sitting between them. The CDR3 totals 14 residues. The CDR3 is CASSPWRDRYGYTF. The CDR3 DNA reads TGTGCCAGCAGCCCTTGGCGGGACCGCTATGGCTACACCTTC.

Ten or more counts support this clonotype. This chain links TRBV14 with TRBJ2-1; D is unclear. V was clipped by 4 bases and J by 1 base, with 11 bases between them. CDR3 size: 15 residues. Germline lookup yields CDR1 SGHDN and CDR2 FVKESK. CDR3 nucleotides: TGTGCCAGCAGCCCGCTGGGTGCATCCTACAATGAGCAGTTCTTC. It is translated as CASSPLGASYNEQFF. Looking up the rest from reference TRBV14 and TRBJ2-1 gives the full variable domain: EAGVTQFPSHSVIEKGQTVTLRCDPISGHDNLYWYRRVMGKEIKFLLHFVKESKQDESGMPNNRFLAERTGGTYSTLKVQPAELEDSGVYFCASSPLGASYNEQFFGPGTRLTVL.

The chain links TRBV5-6 to TRBJ1-5; D remains unclear. From germline, CDR1 is SGHDT and CDR2 YYEEEE. V was pared by 0 bases and J by 4 bases, with 11 bases between. This CDR3 spans 15 amino acids. The CDR3 DNA is TGTGCCAGCAGCTTGGAGGCAGAGTTTAATCAGCCCCAGCATTTT. Amino acids: CASSLEAEFNQPQHF.

The chain links TRBV10-3 to TRBJ2-2, with D tentatively TRBD1 (6 bases). The V gene lost 5 bases and the J gene lost 7 bases, with 14 bases spanning the gap. Per germline, CDR1 ENHRY and CDR2 SYGVKD. The CDR3 is made up of 14 amino acids. The CDR3 nucleotides are TGTGCCATCAGTTCCGGGACATTTCACGGGGAGCTGTTTTTT. Its translation: CAISSGTFHGELFF.